The T cell receptor (beta chain) described here comes from a study of early T cells in non-severe SARS-CoV-2 infection. Study background: Sequencing used unsorted whole-blood bulk RNA, so chains lack pairing. General study findings and limits: Missing private and CD4 specificities, VDJdb matching favored anti-spike CD8 responses.

The CDR3 contains 11 residues. Germline CDR1 is MNHEY and CDR2 is SVGEGT. The V end was cut by 8 bases, the J end by 8 bases, with 10 bases between. This clonotype showed up many times. Its target is not known. Unique molecular identifiers tagged individual cDNA molecules. TCRdb itself ran the 5' RACE reads through MiXCR, one entry per CDR3 protein. The repertoire includes tens of thousands of distinct CDR3 sequences, about 12% of them detected once, and about a sixth sits in the top ten. Specimen: whole blood. The clonotype originates from an adult who was a healthcare worker with PCR-confirmed SARS-CoV-2 infection or an uninfected control (not recorded which). The chain joins TRBV6-2 or TRBV6-3 to TRBJ2-1; D not certain. CDR3 loop: CASRRMDEQFF. The CDR3 DNA follows: TGTGCCAGCCGCCGGATGGATGAGCAGTTCTTC.